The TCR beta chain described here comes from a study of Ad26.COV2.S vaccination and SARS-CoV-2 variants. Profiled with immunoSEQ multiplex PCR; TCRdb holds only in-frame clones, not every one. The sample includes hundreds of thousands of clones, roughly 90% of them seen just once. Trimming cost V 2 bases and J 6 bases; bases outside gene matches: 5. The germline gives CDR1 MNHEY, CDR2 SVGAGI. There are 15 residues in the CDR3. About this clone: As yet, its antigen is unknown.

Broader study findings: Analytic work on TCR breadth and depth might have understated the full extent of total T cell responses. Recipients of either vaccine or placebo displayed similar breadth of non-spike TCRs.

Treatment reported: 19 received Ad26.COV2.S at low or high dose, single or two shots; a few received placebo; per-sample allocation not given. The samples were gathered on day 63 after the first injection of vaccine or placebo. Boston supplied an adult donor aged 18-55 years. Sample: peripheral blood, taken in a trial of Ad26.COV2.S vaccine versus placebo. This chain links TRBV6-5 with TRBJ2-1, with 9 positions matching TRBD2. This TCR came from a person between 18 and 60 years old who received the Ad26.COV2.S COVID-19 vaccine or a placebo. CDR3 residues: CASSYTGLAGNEQFF. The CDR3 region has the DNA TGTGCCAGCAGTTACACGGGACTAGCAGGCAATGAGCAGTTCTTC.